These 8 T cell receptor beta chains were sequenced from one sample in a study of blood T cells in healthy people across ages. Together with a sample-barcoded 5' primer, a J-beta primer mix was included in a second PCR lasting about 7 to 11 cycles. MiXCR was run by TCRdb on the 5' RACE reads, yielding one entry per CDR3 protein. The sample has fewer than 750,000 distinct CDR3 sequences; about 51% are singletons. The sequencing input was blood. The receptors originated from a woman older than 75 in good health.

The table lists this clonotype with many counts. CDR3 region: CASSQASGTSGYNEQFF. DNA of the CDR3: TGTGCCAGCAGCCAAGCCTCCGGGACTAGCGGTTACAATGAGCAGTTCTTC. The chain combines TRBV3-1 with TRBJ2-1; 11 bases are a match to TRBD2. The length of the CDR3 is 17 residues. Germline CDR1 reads LGHDT; CDR2 reads YNNKEL (reference sequence). V trimming: 1 base; J trimming: 4 bases; junction bases outside the gene matches: 6.

This clonotype was seen more than once but under ten times. One end of the junction varies from germline; a read error may be responsible. This rearrangement joins TRBV28 to TRBJ1-2, with D perhaps TRBD1 (5 bases). This CDR3 has 12 residues. CDR1 and CDR2 from the germline V gene are MDHEN and SYDVKM. CDR3 protein: CLAGPLSYGYTF. The CDR3 DNA reads TGCCTCGCAGGGCCGCTGAGCTATGGCTACACCTTC.

On this clonotype itself: One end of the junction does not line up with germline, which may come from a read error. V usage is TRBV4-2 and J usage is TRBJ2-6; D possibly corresponds to TRBD1 (5 bases). Germline V gene data show CDR1 as LGHNA and CDR2 as YNFKEQ. This CDR3 region has 16 residues. In DNA form, the CDR3 reads TGTGCCAGCAGCCAAGTATTCCCGTCTGGGGCCACCGTCCTGACTTTC. Its translation is CASSQVFPSGATVLTF.

This clonotype showed up many times. V usage is TRBV7-8 and J usage is TRBJ2-7; the match to TRBD1 covers 9 bases. The CDR3 runs 15 residues. Trimming at V came to 1 base and at J to 5 bases, leaving 6 bases not matched to a gene. Germline lookup yields CDR1 SGHVS and CDR2 FQNEAQ. The CDR3 region is CASSLVETGGNEQYF. CDR3 bases: TGTGCCAGCAGCTTAGTGGAGACAGGGGGAAACGAGCAGTACTTC.

In its sample, this clonotype was seen many times. This chain links TRBV28 with TRBJ2-5, with TRBD2 matching 13 bases. This CDR3 spans 16 amino acids. Germline values: CDR1 MDHEN, CDR2 SYDVKM. J was trimmed by 5 bases and V by 6 bases; bases with no gene match: 9. CDR3 protein: CASRPTSGGAVETQYF. Written as DNA, the CDR3 is TGTGCCAGCAGACCAACTAGCGGGGGGGCAGTTGAGACCCAGTACTTC.

This chain links TRBV7-2 with TRBJ2-7; no clear D gene. Trimming left V 1 base short and J 3 bases short, with 10 bases between. CDR1 is SGHTA and CDR2 is FQGNSA in the germline V gene. This CDR3 spans 14 amino acids. The CDR3 protein is CASSLGNIDYEQYF. CDR3 in DNA: TGTGCCAGCAGCTTAGGCAACATAGACTACGAGCAGTACTTC.

This clonotype was seen only a few times. This sequence joins TRBV6-2 or TRBV6-3 and TRBJ1-5; maybe TRBD1 (5 bases). The germline V gene has CDR1 MNHEY and CDR2 SVGEGT. The CDR3 totals 15 residues. The V end was cut by 6 bases, the J end by 3 bases, with 15 bases between. CDR3 region: CASSPSRVLNQPQHF. The CDR3, as DNA: TGTGCCAGCAGCCCTTCCAGGGTCCTCAATCAGCCCCAGCATTTT.

A note on this clonotype: This may arise from a read error, as a much more abundant clone is one base away. This chain connects TRBV7-3 to TRBJ2-7, with TRBD1 identical over 8 bases. Germline CDR1 SGHTA, CDR2 FQGTGA. CDR3 length equals 20 residues. The DNA of the CDR3 is TGTGCCAGCAGCTTAAAGACAGGGGCCGGAGGTCCTAGAGACTCCTACGAGCGGTACTTC. Protein product: CASSLKTGAGGPRDSYERYF.